The 27 T cell receptor beta chains reported below all come from one sample, sequenced in a study of cytomegalovirus exposure and HLA in healthy donors. 60 Vbeta and 13 Jbeta primers were used in PCR. TCRdb's table, derived via immunoSEQ multiplex PCR, lists solely in-frame clones and lacks some. Of about 190,000 clones in the sample, approximately 70% are singletons; the top ten hold around 3.2%. What was sequenced was PBMCs. Source of these receptors: a woman younger than 45 in good health and CMV-seropositive.

This chain links TRBV19 with TRBJ1-1; D is unresolved. Germline CDR1 is LNHDA and CDR2 is SQIVND (reference sequence). The CDR3 sequence is 13 residues long. The V end was cut by 5 bases, the J end by 9 bases, with 16 bases between. The CDR3 region is CASSVSGLRKAFF. The CDR3 DNA follows: TGTGCCAGTAGTGTTTCAGGACTCCGTAAAGCTTTCTTT.

J is TRBJ2-7 and V is TRBV13; perhaps TRBD2 as D (5 bases). Trimming cost V 1 base and J 4 bases, with 14 bases left between them. Per germline, CDR1 PRHDT and CDR2 FYEKMQ (reference sequence). There are 15 residues in the CDR3. DNA for the CDR3: TGTGCCAGCAGCTTAGTGTCCGGGATCCTATACGAGCAGTACTTC. It encodes CASSLVSGILYEQYF.

CDR3 sequence: CASSKLPRDTDTQYF. The DNA for the CDR3 is TGTGCCAGCAGCAAACTACCTAGAGACACAGATACGCAGTATTTT. The chain combines TRBV21-1 with TRBJ2-3; no check of the table's D call, TRBD2, against the DNA was made. TRBV21-1 is given as a pseudogene. The CDR3 runs 15 residues.

In its sample, this clone was seen a few times. The rearrangement joins TRBV27 to TRBJ2-1, with TRBD2 matching 7 bases. V was pared by 2 bases and J by 7 bases, with 5 bases of the junction left unmatched. The CDR3 spans 14 residues. Per the germline V gene, CDR1 is MNHEY and CDR2 is SMNVEV (reference sequence). CDR3 bases: TGTGCCAGCAGTTTAGCGGGAGTATTAAATGAGCAGTTCTTC. Amino acids: CASSLAGVLNEQFF.

The chain couples TRBV20-1 to TRBJ1-1; D remains ambiguous. Trimming shortened V by 0 bases and J by 6 bases, and 5 bases separated the two germline ends. Germline CDR1 and CDR2: DFQATT and SNEGSKA (reference sequence). This CDR3 region has 11 residues. The CDR3 is CSARDYPEAFF. The CDR3 DNA follows: TGCAGTGCTAGAGATTATCCTGAAGCTTTCTTT.

This clone was recorded only once. V and J are TRBV5-4 and TRBJ2-2; TRBD2 aligns across 9 bases. Germline-derived CDR1 and CDR2 are SGHNT and YYREEE (reference sequence). V lost 2 bases to trimming and J lost 1 base; unmatched junction nucleotides: 0. The CDR3 totals 15 residues. CDR3 region: CASSFSGRNTGELFF. CDR3 bases: TGTGCCAGCAGCTTTAGCGGGAGGAACACCGGGGAGCTGTTTTTT.

The rearrangement uses TRBV6-5 and TRBJ1-5; TRBD1 matches 7 bases. This CDR3 is 14 amino acids long. Germline lookup yields CDR1 MNHEY and CDR2 SVGAGI. The trim removed 7 bases at V and 3 bases at J, leaving 6 bases unmatched. CDR3 sequence (DNA): TGTGCCAGCATTCGGGACAGCTTCAATCAGCCCCAGCATTTT. Its translation is CASIRDSFNQPQHF.

This chain links TRBV7-2 with TRBJ2-7; TRBD2 is a possible D gene (5 bases). The V end lost 2 bases, the J end lost 3 bases, and 11 bases lay between the germline ends. CDR3 length: 14 residues. CDR1 SGHTA and CDR2 FQGNSA come from the germline V gene. The CDR3 sequence: CASSLQDGGYEQYF. The CDR3 DNA reads TGTGCCAGCAGCTTACAGGACGGAGGCTACGAGCAGTACTTC.

The chain employs TRBV5-4 and TRBJ2-5; a weak D match, TRBD2 (5 bases). The CDR3 loop spans 14 amino acids. Germline CDR1 is SGHNT and CDR2 is YYREEE (reference sequence). Trimming pared 1 base from V and 0 bases from J, leaving 7 bases between. The CDR3 coding sequence is TGTGCCAGCAGCTTGCCGGGATACCAAGAGACCCAGTACTTC. It yields the protein CASSLPGYQETQYF.

The rearrangement links TRBV11-2 to TRBJ1-5; D uncertain. This CDR3 has 12 amino acids. The germline V and J ends were trimmed by 4 bases and 4 bases, with 5 bases remaining between them. The germline V gene encodes CDR1 SGHAT and CDR2 FQNNGV. CDR3 nucleotide sequence: TGTGCCAGCAGCTCCCTAAATCAGCCCCAGCATTTT. As protein: CASSSLNQPQHF.

The chain is built from TRBV7-6 and TRBJ2-1; TRBD1 aligns across 11 bases. Germline assignment: CDR1 SGHVS and CDR2 FNYEAQ. The V gene end was trimmed by 8 bases and the J gene end by 7 bases; junction bases not matched to a gene: 7. The CDR3 is 14 amino acids. CDR3 protein: CASSGQGGVNEQFF. The CDR3 DNA reads as TGTGCCAGCTCGGGACAGGGGGGAGTGAATGAGCAGTTCTTC.

This clone was counted only a few times. The rearrangement links TRBV5-1 to TRBJ2-7; 7 positions match TRBD2. V shed 4 bases, J shed 5 bases, and the junction held 9 bases outside the gene matches. Germline V CDR1 and CDR2: SGHRS, YFSETQ. This CDR3 has 14 residues. The CDR3 DNA reads as TGCGCCAGCAGCCCAGAGCGGGAAAGGGACGAGCAGTACTTC. Its translation is CASSPERERDEQYF.

V and J are TRBV2 and TRBJ1-2, with 7 bases matching TRBD1. The CDR3 sequence is 14 residues long. V lost 7 bases and J lost 6; bases outside the gene matches: 11. Germline V gives CDR1 SNHLY, CDR2 FYNNEI. The CDR3 protein is CASIPPDREHGYTF. The CDR3 nucleotides are TGTGCCAGCATCCCGCCCGACAGGGAGCATGGCTACACCTTC.

In this sample, this clone turned up a few times. The chain combines TRBV18 with TRBJ1-2; 9 bases line up with TRBD1. Germline V gene lookup returns CDR1 KGHSH and CDR2 LQKENI. This CDR3 comprises 15 residues. Trimming removed 2 bases from V and 3 bases from J; junction bases left unmatched: 4. The CDR3 coding sequence is TGTGCCAGCTCACCAAGGACAGGGGAGGACTATGGCTACACCTTC. Protein: CASSPRTGEDYGYTF. The full variable domain, rest sourced from reference TRBV18 and TRBJ1-2, is NAGVMQNPRHLVRRRGQEARLRCSPMKGHSHVYWYRQLPEEGLKFMVYLQKENIIDESGMPKERFSAEFPKEGPSILRIQQVVRGDSAAYFCASSPRTGEDYGYTFGSGTRLTVV.

V gene TRBV27 combines with J gene TRBJ1-4, with D hard to call. Looked up from germline, CDR1 is MNHEY and CDR2 is SMNVEV (reference sequence). The CDR3 extends over 17 amino acids. Trimming took off 1 base at V and 5 bases at J, with 17 bases between the two ends. The CDR3 sequence: CASSLLAVHGVNEKLFF. CDR3 DNA: TGTGCCAGCAGTTTATTGGCGGTACATGGAGTGAATGAAAAACTGTTTTTT.

The chain employs TRBV5-1 and TRBJ2-1, with 7 bases lining up with TRBD2. Losses at the gene ends were 0 bases for V and 8 bases for J; bases not matched to a gene: 8. From germline, CDR1 is SGHRS and CDR2 YFSETQ. The CDR3 sequence is 15 residues long. The chain's CDR3 is CASSLGTSDGDEQFF. The CDR3 nucleotides read TGCGCCAGCAGCTTGGGAACTAGCGATGGGGATGAGCAGTTCTTC.

This clone has more than one count but fewer than ten. The V and J genes are TRBV5-4 and TRBJ2-1, with D hard to call. The germline V gene encodes CDR1 SGHNT and CDR2 YYREEE (reference sequence). The germline V and J ends were trimmed by 0 bases and 4 bases, with 11 bases remaining between them. CDR3 length: 15 residues. The CDR3 spells CASSLVSGVYNEQFF. Here the CDR3 DNA reads TGTGCCAGCAGCTTGGTTTCAGGTGTATACAATGAGCAGTTCTTC.

The chain has TRBV15 and TRBJ1-5; D not certain. With 0 bases removed from V and 8 bases from J, the gap between germline ends came to 8 bases. CDR1 LNHNV and CDR2 YYDKDF come from the germline V gene (reference sequence). The CDR3 consists of 13 residues. The CDR3 loop reads CATSRDPVEPQHF. The DNA for the CDR3 is TGTGCCACCAGCAGAGATCCGGTCGAGCCCCAGCATTTT.

V is TRBV6-1 and J is TRBJ2-5; 9 bases line up with TRBD2. The J call is uncertain, as TRBJ2-7 better fits the DNA end. The CDR3 length is 13 residues. Germline lookup yields CDR1 MNHNS and CDR2 SASEGT. The CDR3 spells CASRIAGAYEQYF. The CDR3 nucleotides are TGTGCCAGCAGAATAGCGGGAGCCTACGAGCAGTACTTC.

The J gene is TRBJ2-7, the V gene TRBV6-4; TRBD1 is a possible D gene (5 bases). The CDR3 totals 12 residues. V was clipped by 2 bases and J by 4 bases, with 6 bases between them. CDR1 and CDR2 (germline): MRHNA, SNTAGT. The CDR3 loop is CASSDRGYEQYF. CDR3 nucleotide sequence: TGTGCCAGCAGTGACAGGGGATACGAGCAGTACTTC.

This CDR3 is CASSTPRGGGAYGYTF. In DNA, the CDR3 is TGTGCCAGCAGCACCCCTCGGGGCGGCGGGGCCTATGGCTACACCTTC. The chain combines TRBV9 with TRBJ1-2, with D maybe TRBD1 (5 bases). The CDR3 covers 16 residues. The germline V gene has CDR1 SGDLS and CDR2 YYNGEE. V lost 4 bases, J lost 4 bases, and 20 bases lay in between.

The V call is TRBV19, the J call TRBJ2-1; D gene unclear. Germline assignment: CDR1 LNHDA and CDR2 SQIVND (reference sequence). V dropped 1 base and J dropped 5 bases, with 6 bases sitting between them. CDR3 length equals 13 residues. The CDR3 DNA sequence: TGTGCCAGTAGTATAGCGGTAAACAATGAGCAGTTCTTC. Amino acid sequence: CASSIAVNNEQFF.

The V call is TRBV13, the J call TRBJ1-1; D not certain. The germline V gene has CDR1 PRHDT and CDR2 FYEKMQ (reference sequence). The CDR3 extends over 13 amino acids. V was cut by 5 bases and J by 1 base, with 8 bases left in between. The CDR3 DNA is TGTGCCAGCAGCCTTGAGGGGAACACTGAAGCTTTCTTT. Residues: CASSLEGNTEAFF.

The CDR3 DNA reads as TGTGCCAGCAGCTCCTTTACAGGGGGCTATGGCTACACCTTC. Encoded protein: CASSSFTGGYGYTF. The chain is built from TRBV11-2 and TRBJ1-2, with 8 bases fitting TRBD1. With 4 bases clipped from V and 4 bases from J, the junction kept 5 bases outside the gene matches. CDR1 and CDR2 from the germline V gene are SGHAT and FQNNGV. This CDR3 region has 14 residues. Full variable domain (rest looked up from reference TRBV11-2 and TRBJ1-2): EAGVAQSPRYKIIEKRQSVAFWCNPISGHATLYWYQQILGQGPKLLIQFQNNGVVDDSQLPKDRFSAERLKGVDSTLKIQPAKLEDSAVYLCASSSFTGGYGYTFGSGTRLTVV.

The rearrangement links TRBV6-5 to TRBJ1-2; 11 bases are a match to TRBD1. J lost 5 bases, V lost 2 bases, and 7 bases had no gene match. Per germline, CDR1 MNHEY and CDR2 SVGAGI. The CDR3 length is 16 residues. CDR3 nucleotide sequence: TGTGCCAGCAGTTACCGGCGGACAGGGGGCGGGTATGGCTACACCTTC. It translates to CASSYRRTGGGYGYTF.

The chain couples TRBV28 to TRBJ2-6, with D tentatively TRBD1 (6 bases). Germline CDR1 MDHEN, CDR2 SYDVKM. CDR3 size: 13 residues. The germline V and J ends were trimmed by 8 bases and 3 bases, with 8 bases remaining between them. For the CDR3, the DNA is TGTGCCAGCCAAGGGGGTGGGGCCAACGTCCTGACTTTC. Its translation is CASQGGGANVLTF.

CDR3 amino acids: CASSPTIGEQYF. CDR3 coding DNA: TGTGCCAGCAGCCCGACAATAGGCGAGCAGTACTTC. V usage is TRBV27 and J usage is TRBJ2-5; D not resolved. The last part of the DNA fits TRBJ2-7 better; the J call may be wrong. Germline assignment: CDR1 MNHEY and CDR2 SMNVEV (reference sequence). This CDR3 comprises 12 residues.